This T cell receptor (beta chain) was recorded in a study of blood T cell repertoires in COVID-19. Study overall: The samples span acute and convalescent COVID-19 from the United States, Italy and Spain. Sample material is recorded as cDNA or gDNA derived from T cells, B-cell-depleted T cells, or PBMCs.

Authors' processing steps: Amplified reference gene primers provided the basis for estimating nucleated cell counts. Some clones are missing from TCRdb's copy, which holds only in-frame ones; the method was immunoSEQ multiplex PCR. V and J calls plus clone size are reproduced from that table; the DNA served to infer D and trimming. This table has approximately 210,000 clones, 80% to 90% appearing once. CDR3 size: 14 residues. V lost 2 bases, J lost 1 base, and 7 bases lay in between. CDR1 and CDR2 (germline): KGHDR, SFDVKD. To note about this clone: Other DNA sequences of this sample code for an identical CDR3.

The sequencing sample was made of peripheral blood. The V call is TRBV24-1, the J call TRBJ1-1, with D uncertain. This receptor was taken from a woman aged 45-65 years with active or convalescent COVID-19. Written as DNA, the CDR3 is TGTGCCACCAGTGATTCCCGGGGGAACACTGAAGCTTTCTTT. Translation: CATSDSRGNTEAFF.